Following are 13 T cell receptor beta chains from one sample sequenced in a study of T cell responses to AZD1222 COVID-19 vaccine. The method was immunoSEQ multiplex PCR; TCRdb's version includes in-frame clones alone and lacks a portion of them. The sample holds some 150,000 clones, approximately 88% seen once. The starting material was peripheral blood, obtained on day 0 of AZD1222 vaccination. The receptors were gathered from an adult in good health.

The CDR3 DNA sequence: TGTGCCAGCAAGAACGGACAGGGATTAGTTGTCTATGGCTACACCTTC. It is translated as CASKNGQGLVVYGYTF. J is TRBJ1-2 and V is TRBV2; 8 positions match TRBD1. Germline V gives CDR1 SNHLY, CDR2 FYNNEI. V gave up 7 bases and J gave up 4 bases; unmatched junction bases: 14. The CDR3 totals 16 residues.

The CDR3 spells CASSQLAGARTGTDTQYF. CDR3 DNA sequence: TGTGCCAGCAGCCAACTAGCGGGGGCACGAACTGGGACAGATACGCAGTATTTT. This rearrangement joins TRBV4-2 to TRBJ2-3, with 10 nucleotides matching TRBD2. Looked up from germline, CDR1 is LGHNA and CDR2 is YNFKEQ. V gave up 2 bases and J gave up 3 bases; unmatched junction bases: 11. This CDR3 has 18 amino acids.

This clone came up a few times. This chain uses TRBV11-2 with TRBJ2-7, with 7 bases aligning to TRBD1. This CDR3 is built from 14 residues. CDR1 is SGHAT and CDR2 is FQNNGV in the germline V gene. V trimming: 4 bases; J trimming: 2 bases; junction bases outside the gene matches: 5. CDR3 coding DNA: TGTGCCAGCAGCTCGGACAGGAATACCTACGAGCAGTACTTC. This gives the protein CASSSDRNTYEQYF.

The V and J genes are TRBV2 and TRBJ1-5; D is ambiguous. V was clipped by 7 bases and J by 4 bases, with 11 bases between them. Germline V CDR1 and CDR2: SNHLY, FYNNEI. The CDR3 loop spans 13 amino acids. This CDR3 is CASIGQFNQPQHF. The DNA for the CDR3 is TGTGCCAGCATTGGGCAGTTTAATCAGCCCCAGCATTTT. The complete variable domain, with remaining parts taken from reference TRBV2 and TRBJ1-5, reads EPEVTQTPSHQVTQMGQEVILRCVPISNHLYFYWYRQILGQKVEFLVSFYNNEISEKSEIFDDQFSVERPDGSNFTLKIRSTKLEDSAMYFCASIGQFNQPQHFGDGTRLSIL.

The V and J genes are TRBV3-1 (or the pseudogene TRBV3-2) and TRBJ1-1; TRBD1 aligns across 10 bases. This CDR3 is 20 amino acids long. CDR1 is LGHDT and CDR2 is YNNKEL in the germline V gene (reference sequence). V was clipped by 0 bases and J by 7 bases; unmatched bases: 20. In DNA form, the CDR3 reads TGTGCCAGCAGCCAAGATAAAGGGACCGGGACAGGGGCCCGGCGCATTGAAGCTTTCTTT. Translating gives CASSQDKGTGTGARRIEAFF.

By share of the sample, this clone is medium-sized. CDR3 nucleotide sequence: TGTGCCAGCAGTGACTCGACGTCAGGGCCCTACAATGAGCAGTTCTTC. Translated: CASSDSTSGPYNEQFF. The chain joins TRBV6-4 to TRBJ2-1; possible D gene TRBD1, 5 bases. From germline, CDR1 is MRHNA and CDR2 SNTAGT. V lost 0 bases and J 2 bases, leaving 11 bases between the germline ends. The CDR3 has 16 amino acids.

The chain carries TRBV7-8 and TRBJ1-1; D call uncertain. The V gene lost 2 bases and the J gene lost 8 bases, with 15 bases spanning the gap. The CDR3 totals 14 residues. Germline assignment: CDR1 SGHVS and CDR2 FQNEAQ. The CDR3 is CASSLSIPGPEAFF. The CDR3 nucleotides read TGTGCCAGCAGCTTATCTATTCCTGGGCCGGAAGCTTTCTTT.

This clone occurred once. The chain recombines TRBV19 with TRBJ2-2, with 9 bases lining up with TRBD1. Germline V gene lookup returns CDR1 LNHDA and CDR2 SQIVND (reference sequence). Losses at the gene ends were 4 bases for V and 4 bases for J; bases not matched to a gene: 7. The CDR3 is made up of 16 amino acids. CDR3 in amino acids: CASSKQGAISTGELFF. The CDR3 DNA is TGTGCCAGTAGTAAACAGGGGGCCATTAGCACCGGGGAGCTGTTTTTT. The variable domain in full, completed from reference TRBV19 and TRBJ2-2, reads DGGITQSPKYLFRKEGQNVTLSCEQNLNHDAMYWYRQDPGQGLRLIYYSQIVNDFQKGDIAEGYSVSREKKESFPLTVTSAQKNPTAFYLCASSKQGAISTGELFFGEGSRLTVL.

A few counts support this clone. The chain couples TRBV14 to TRBJ1-1, with D possibly being TRBD1 (5 bases). The germline CDR1 and CDR2 sequences are SGHDN and FVKESK. With 9 bases removed from V and 1 base from J, the gap between germline ends came to 15 bases. There are 14 residues in the CDR3. The CDR3 DNA follows: TGTGCCAGTGGGGCGTACGGTCCGAACACTGAAGCTTTCTTT. It specifies CASGAYGPNTEAFF.

The genes are TRBV4-3 and TRBJ1-5; no firm D call. V lost 5 bases and J 1 base, leaving 12 bases between the germline ends. Germline CDR1 reads LGHNA; CDR2 reads YSLEER. The CDR3 has 15 amino acids. This CDR3 is CASSAGWRSNQPQHF. The CDR3 DNA sequence: TGCGCCAGCAGCGCAGGATGGAGAAGCAATCAGCCCCAGCATTTT.

The chain employs TRBV7-3 and TRBJ2-3; D call uncertain. Germline V CDR1 and CDR2: SGHTA, FQGTGA. The CDR3 spans 14 residues. Trimming pared 1 base from V and 3 bases from J, leaving 8 bases between. The CDR3 loop is CASSLNSNTDTQYF. CDR3 nucleotide sequence: TGTGCCAGCAGCTTAAATAGTAATACAGATACGCAGTATTTT.

The chain combines TRBV19 with TRBJ1-3, with D perhaps matching TRBD1 (6 bases). The V end was cut by 6 bases, the J end by 4 bases, with 16 bases between. Germline V gene data show CDR1 as LNHDA and CDR2 as SQIVND (reference sequence). This CDR3 is 15 amino acids long. CDR3 sequence: CASRGQHEEGNTIYF. In DNA form, the CDR3 reads TGTGCCAGTAGAGGACAGCACGAGGAGGGAAACACCATATATTTT.

This chain uses TRBV13 with TRBJ2-5, with D tentatively TRBD2 (5 bases). V was clipped by 5 bases and J by 3 bases, with 19 bases between them. CDR3 length: 16 amino acids. CDR1 is PRHDT and CDR2 is FYEKMQ in the germline V gene (reference sequence). The CDR3 DNA reads as TGTGCCAGCAGCCCACCCCCAGGAGGCTGGGAAGAGACCCAGTACTTC. As protein: CASSPPPGGWEETQYF.